A single sample is the source of the 28 T cell receptor beta chains below, sequenced in a study of T cells expressing NK-cell markers. TCRdb reanalyzed the 5' RACE reads, giving one entry per CDR3 protein sequence and no DNA. The sample data list a few hundred thousand distinct CDR3 sequences. Sequences were obtained from blood T cells: a sorted CD56 or NKG2C T cell subset, CD4+ or CD8+ T cells, or bulk PBMC T cells (not recorded which). These receptors were obtained from a man aged 18-75 years in good health.

The chain carries TRBV7-2 and TRBJ2-7; checking the TCRdb D call of TRBD2 is not possible without DNA. The germline V gene encodes CDR1 SGHTA and CDR2 FQGNSA. This CDR3 comprises 19 residues. CDR3: CASSLRPRVGAGKTYEQYF.

V usage is TRBV4-2 and J usage is TRBJ2-5; TCRdb proposes TRBD2, but this gene call is untestable without DNA. CDR3 length equals 15 residues. Per the germline V gene, CDR1 is LGHNA and CDR2 is YNFKEQ. CDR3 region: CASSPSGLGGETQYF.

CDR3 region: CASSSALGGNTEAFF. This chain connects TRBV7-8 to TRBJ1-1. The length of the CDR3 is 15 residues. The V gene's germline CDR1 is SGHVS and CDR2 FQNEAQ. The full variable domain, in which reference TRBV7-8 and TRBJ1-1 provide the parts outside the CDR3, is GAGVSQSPRYKVAKRGQDVALRCDPISGHVSLFWYQQALGQGPEFLTYFQNEAQLDKSGLPSDRFFAERPEGSVSTLKIQRTQQEDSAVYLCASSSALGGNTEAFFGQGTRLTVV.

The chain couples TRBV5-1 to TRBJ2-4; the D call of TRBD1 rests on TCRdb alone, since no DNA is present to check it. This CDR3 spans 14 amino acids. The germline gives CDR1 SGHRS, CDR2 YFSETQ. CDR3 in amino acids: CASSLRGLVDIQYF.

CDR3 in amino acids: CASSIWTGEGYTF. The chain uses TRBV7-9 and TRBJ1-2; TCRdb's D call of TRBD1 is untestable without DNA. The CDR3 has 13 residues. Looked up from germline, CDR1 is SEHNR and CDR2 is FQNEAQ (reference sequence).

The chain has TRBV5-5 and TRBJ1-1; TCRdb's D call of TRBD1 is untestable without DNA. The CDR3 runs 15 residues. Per the germline V gene, CDR1 is SGHKS and CDR2 is YYEKEE (reference sequence). The CDR3 is CASSFLDRDNTEAFF.

This chain uses TRBV2 with TRBJ2-7; there is no DNA to check the TCRdb D call of TRBD1. In germline, CDR1 is SNHLY, CDR2 FYNNEI. The length of the CDR3 is 15 residues. The CDR3 is CASNLRTALSYEQYF.

The CDR3 protein is CASSQALGTSGGNEQYF. J is TRBJ2-7 and V is TRBV4-1; TCRdb returns TRBD2, unconfirmable since there is no DNA. The germline V gene encodes CDR1 MGHRA and CDR2 YSYEKL. This CDR3 has 17 residues.

The chain employs TRBV7-6 and TRBJ2-2. Germline V gene data show CDR1 as SGHVS and CDR2 as FNYEAQ. The CDR3 totals 12 residues. This CDR3 reads CASRLNTGELFF.

V gene TRBV29-1 combines with J gene TRBJ1-2. The CDR3 consists of 13 residues. CDR1 and CDR2 from the germline V gene are SQVTM and ANQGSEA. The chain's CDR3 is CSVKERIRDGYTF.

This chain links TRBV29-1 with TRBJ2-3; TCRdb gives TRBD1 as the D gene, but with no DNA this cannot be confirmed. The CDR3 loop spans 13 amino acids. Germline CDR1 reads SQVTM; CDR2 reads ANQGSEA. The CDR3 loop is CSVDLGTGATQYF.

The rearrangement uses TRBV10-3 and TRBJ2-1. Germline assignment: CDR1 ENHRY and CDR2 SYGVKD. The CDR3 loop spans 14 amino acids. The CDR3 sequence is CAISESNGSNEQFF.

The V and J genes are TRBV20-1 and TRBJ1-5; TCRdb indicates TRBD1, and absent DNA this call remains unverified. The germline V gene encodes CDR1 DFQATT and CDR2 SNEGSKA (reference sequence). This CDR3 contains 13 residues. CDR3 in amino acids: CSATAGAGQPQHF.

The chain employs TRBV13 and TRBJ1-1; the TCRdb call, TRBD1, lacks DNA for checking. The germline CDR1 and CDR2 sequences are PRHDT and FYEKMQ (reference sequence). The length of the CDR3 is 14 residues. CDR3 sequence reads: CASSGDRGGSEAFF.

J is TRBJ1-2 and V is TRBV2; TCRdb calls TRBD1, which cannot be checked without DNA. The V gene's germline CDR1 is SNHLY and CDR2 FYNNEI. The CDR3 spans 16 residues. The CDR3 region is CASRQIQGVGRNGYTF. Complete variable domain (other parts from reference TRBV2 and TRBJ1-2): EPEVTQTPSHQVTQMGQEVILRCVPISNHLYFYWYRQILGQKVEFLVSFYNNEISEKSEIFDDQFSVERPDGSNFTLKIRSTKLEDSAMYFCASRQIQGVGRNGYTFGSGTRLTVV.

The V call is TRBV12-3 or TRBV12-4, the J call TRBJ2-7; checking the TCRdb D call of TRBD2 is not possible without DNA. This CDR3 spans 14 amino acids. CDR3 in amino acids: CASNLGLAGGEQYF.

The V call is TRBV3-1, the J call TRBJ1-2. Germline V gene data show CDR1 as LGHDT and CDR2 as YNNKEL (reference sequence). The length of the CDR3 is 15 residues. This chain's CDR3 is CASSQDYGRVWGYTF.

The chain uses TRBV12-3 or TRBV12-4 and TRBJ1-1; with no DNA, the TCRdb D assignment of TRBD1 cannot be verified. This CDR3 has 13 residues. Here the CDR3 reads CASSFSGQGKAFF.

This sequence joins TRBV24-1 and TRBJ2-3; TCRdb gives TRBD1 as the D gene, but with no DNA this cannot be confirmed. The germline V gene encodes CDR1 KGHDR and CDR2 SFDVKD. This CDR3 contains 17 residues. This chain's CDR3 is CATSDAPGQGATDTQYF.

The chain carries TRBV12-3 or TRBV12-4 and TRBJ2-5; lacking DNA, the TRBD2 call made by TCRdb goes unchecked. CDR3 size: 14 residues. The CDR3 spells CASREGLAWETQYF.

The CDR3: CASSLNSGTGGRYNEQFF. The chain has TRBV28 and TRBJ2-1; the D call from TCRdb, TRBD1, cannot be confirmed without DNA. The germline gives CDR1 MDHEN, CDR2 SYDVKM. This CDR3 region has 18 residues.

Here the CDR3 reads CASSLSSGPRSPLHF. The chain couples TRBV12-3 or TRBV12-4 to TRBJ1-6; TCRdb indicates TRBD1, and absent DNA this call remains unverified. The CDR3 is made up of 15 amino acids.

CDR3: CSASGLAGVNEQFF. The V call is TRBV20-1, the J call TRBJ2-1; as DNA is missing, the TRBD2 call by TCRdb cannot be tested. The CDR3 extends over 14 amino acids. Germline loops: CDR1 DFQATT, CDR2 SNEGSKA (reference sequence).

The chain carries TRBV11-2 and TRBJ2-2; the TRBD2 assignment by TCRdb is unverifiable without DNA. Germline CDR1 and CDR2: SGHAT and FQNNGV. This CDR3 region has 16 residues. Here the CDR3 reads CASSTSRALNTGELFF.

This chain uses TRBV5-1 with TRBJ2-5; TCRdb proposes TRBD1, but this gene call is untestable without DNA. Germline V lookup: CDR1 SGHRS, CDR2 YFSETQ. There are 14 residues in the CDR3. The CDR3 sequence is CASGPGQGRDGQYF. Using reference TRBV5-1 and TRBJ2-5 for the parts outside the CDR3, the full variable domain is KAGVTQTPRYLIKTRGQQVTLSCSPISGHRSVSWYQQTPGQGLQFLFEYFSETQRNKGNFPGRFSGRQFSNSRSEMNVSTLELGDSALYLCASGPGQGRDGQYFGPGTRLLVL.

The chain joins TRBV5-8 to TRBJ2-1; TCRdb lists TRBD1, though no DNA is available to test this call. This CDR3 has 15 residues. CDR1 is SGHTS and CDR2 is YDEGEE in the germline V gene. The CDR3 reads CASGKGLSSYNEQFF.

V and J are TRBV19 and TRBJ1-2. This CDR3 is 14 amino acids long. Germline CDR1 LNHDA, CDR2 SQIVND (reference sequence). The CDR3 is CASTTPGLYYGYTF.

This sequence joins TRBV7-9 and TRBJ2-7. The CDR3 runs to 14 residues. The germline V gene has CDR1 SEHNR and CDR2 FQNEAQ (reference sequence). CDR3 loop: CASSRTENSYEQYF.